This T cell receptor (beta chain) is drawn from a study of T-cell memory formation after mild COVID-19. CDR1 and CDR2 (germline): SGHRS, YFSETQ. Trimming stripped 1 base from V and 3 bases from J, with 13 bases between. This CDR3 region has 15 residues. The authors produced TCR alpha and TCR beta cDNA libraries with sample barcodes and UMIs by 5'RACE using constant-segment primers. Using its own MiXCR run on the 5' RACE reads, TCRdb lists one record per CDR3 protein. The sample consists of 75,000 to 90,000 distinct CDR3 sequences, around 13% of them appearing once. As for this clonotype: Its matching antigen is unknown.

Findings and caveats of the study: CD4+ contracting clones were mainly CM and EM; CD8+ ones, EMRA. Second-wave clones peaking on day 37 lacked confirmed SARS-CoV-2 specificity. While clones contracting from day 15 to 85 were balanced between CD4 and CD8, later expanders leaned CD4+.

The TCR was taken from an adult woman who had mild COVID-19 (a few samples of this study predate the infection). Cell type and time point are not known. This chain connects TRBV5-1 to TRBJ1-1; D call uncertain. Sample: PBMCs or a T cell subset sorted from them (not recorded which). CDR3 loop: CASSLPPLGDTEAFF. The DNA for the CDR3 is TGCGCCAGCAGCTTGCCCCCCCTTGGGGACACTGAAGCTTTCTTT.